This paragraph covers one T cell receptor beta chain sequence. Germline CDR1 and CDR2: SGHRS and YFSETQ. Germline trimming cut 5 bases from V and 5 bases from J; bases unmatched to any gene: 7. The length of the CDR3 is 15 residues. Assay used: immunoSEQ multiplex PCR; TCRdb lists only in-frame clones, some missing. This sample carries around 140,000 clones, about 75% of them seen once, and the ten largest clones take about 3.2%. Recovered status applied to Cohort 3 donors who had two consecutive negative PCRs. It also applied to those with clearance or with symptom resolution. The sample comes from a study of blood T cell repertoires in COVID-19.

J is TRBJ2-2 and V is TRBV5-1; 9 bases line up with TRBD1. This receptor was taken from a woman between 45 and 65 years old who had recovered from COVID-19. The sequenced sample consisted of PBMCs or T cells enriched from blood (not recorded which). The CDR3 DNA reads as TGCGCCAGCAGAGAACAGGGGGCGGGGACCGGGGAGCTGTTTTTT. It codes for CASREQGAGTGELFF.